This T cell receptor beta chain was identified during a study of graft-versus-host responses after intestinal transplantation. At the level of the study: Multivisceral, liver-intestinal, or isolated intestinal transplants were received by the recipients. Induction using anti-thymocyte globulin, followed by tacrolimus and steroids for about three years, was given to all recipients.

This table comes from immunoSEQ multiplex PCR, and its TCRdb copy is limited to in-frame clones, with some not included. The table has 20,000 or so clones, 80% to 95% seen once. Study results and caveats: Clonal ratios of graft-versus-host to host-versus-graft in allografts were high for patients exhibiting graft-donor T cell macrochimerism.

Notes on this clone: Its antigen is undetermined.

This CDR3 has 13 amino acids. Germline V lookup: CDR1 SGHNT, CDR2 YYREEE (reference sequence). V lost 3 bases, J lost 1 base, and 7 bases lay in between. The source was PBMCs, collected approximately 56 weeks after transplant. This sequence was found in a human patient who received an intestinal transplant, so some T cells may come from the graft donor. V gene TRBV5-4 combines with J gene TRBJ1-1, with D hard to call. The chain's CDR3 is CASSSPGNTEAFF. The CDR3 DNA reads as TGTGCCAGCAGCTCCCCGGGGAACACTGAAGCTTTCTTT.